This TCR beta chain was sequenced during a study of blood T cell repertoires in COVID-19. Study-level information: Samples of COVID-19 (acute and convalescent) were obtained from the United States, Italy and Spain. T cells, B-cell-depleted T cells, or PBMCs supplied cDNA or gDNA.

Per the study methods: Amplification from reference gene primers served as the basis for estimated nucleated cell counts. Using immunoSEQ multiplex PCR, the repertoire was profiled, and TCRdb retains in-frame clones only, with some absent. The DNA was the basis for D and trimming; V, J and clone size are from that table. The sample has some 160,000 clones, approximately 83% seen once. The table lists this clone with a count of one. This CDR3 has 14 amino acids. With V trimmed by 0 bases and J by 10 bases, 9 bases remained unmatched. Germline V gene sequence: CDR1 SGHRS, CDR2 YFSETQ. This sequence joins TRBV5-1 and TRBJ2-7, with 8 bases matching TRBD2. Sequencing was performed on peripheral blood. The origin of this receptor is a man between 70 and 80 years old who had recovered from COVID-19. CDR3 in amino acids: CASSLGSAGETQYF. CDR3 DNA: TGCGCCAGCAGCTTGGGATCAGCGGGAGAAACCCAGTACTTC.